Described below is a single TCR beta chain sequence and its context. The antigen is unknown. The CDR3 spans 12 residues. Trimming shortened V by 6 bases and J by 2 bases, and 6 bases separated the two germline ends. Germline CDR1 MNHEY, CDR2 SMNVEV (reference sequence). TCRdb recomputed calls from the RT-PCR reads with MiXCR, one row per CDR3 protein. Of around 750,000 distinct CDR3 sequences detected, approximately 21% appear once; the ten largest clones hold 10%. The data were obtained in a study of response to subunit inactivated influenza vaccine. Findings of the study overall: The authors suggested that few new T cells are recruited per seasonal influenza vaccination.

The chain joins TRBV27 to TRBJ2-3; D is unclear. The specimen was PBMCs from blood, collected 5 days after vaccination. The sequence was obtained from a man aged 50 to 60 who received an inactivated influenza vaccine. CDR3 amino acids: CASRSFTDTQYF. The CDR3 DNA sequence: TGTGCCAGCAGATCCTTCACAGATACGCAGTATTTT.